The rows below give T cell receptor beta chains drawn from one sample of a study of cytomegalovirus exposure and HLA in healthy donors. The assay was immunoSEQ multiplex PCR, and TCRdb's table has in-frame clones only and misses some. Of some 270,000 clones in the sample, 70% to 90% were seen once. The sequencing sample was made of PBMCs. The receptors originated from a woman between 18 and 29 years old in good health and CMV-seronegative. Both conserved end residues are part of each CDR3. The D gene is left open where the match is weak. Size is stated for part of the rows, as once, few or many counts, or as a class when the clone is expanded.

v_gene,d_gene,abundance,j_gene,CDR3nt,CDR3aa
TRBV10-2,TRBD2,NA,TRBJ2-5,TGCGCCAGTCGCGGGACTAGCGGGAGTTGGTTGGAGGAGACCCAGTACTTC,CASRGTSGSWLEETQYF
TRBV27,NA,NA,TRBJ2-6,TGTGCCAGCAGTCTCCTCTCTGGGGCCAACGTCCTGACTTTC,CASSLLSGANVLTF
TRBV19,NA,NA,TRBJ1-2,TGTGCCAGTAGTATATTGCGGGGTATGGATGGCTACACCTTC,CASSILRGMDGYTF
TRBV27,NA,NA,TRBJ1-4,TGTGCCAGCAGTTTAAAAGGGGGTCCTAATGAAAAACTGTTTTTT,CASSLKGGPNEKLFF
TRBV5-1,NA,NA,TRBJ1-5,TGCGCCAGCAGCCCGGGAGGGGGAAATCAGCCCCAGCATTTT,CASSPGGGNQPQHF
TRBV6-5,TRBD2,NA,TRBJ2-3,TGTGCCAGCACCCCGGGACTAGCGACGGCAGATACGCAGTATTTT,CASTPGLATADTQYF
TRBV5-1,NA,few,TRBJ2-7,TGCGCCAGCAGCTTGGGGGGGACTGATTCCTACGAGCAGTACTTC,CASSLGGTDSYEQYF
TRBV4-3,NA,NA,TRBJ1-4,TGCGCCAGCAGCCAGGGAGACGGAGCAACTAATGAAAAACTGTTTTTT,CASSQGDGATNEKLFF
TRBV5-4,TRBD1,NA,TRBJ2-2,TGTGCCAGCAGCAGTCGGGACAGAAACACCGGGGAGCTGTTTTTT,CASSSRDRNTGELFF
TRBV29-1,TRBD1,NA,TRBJ1-1,TGCAGCGCTTTGGGACAGGGGGCAGATACTGAAGCTTTCTTT,CSALGQGADTEAFF
TRBV5-1,TRBD2,NA,TRBJ2-7,TGCGCCAGCAGCTTGGTTGGCGGGGGGTACAACGAGCAGTACTTC,CASSLVGGGYNEQYF
TRBV5-1,TRBD1,once,TRBJ2-4,TGCGCCAGCAGCCTCGCCGGGACAGGGGGCGCAGCCAAAAACATTCAGTACTTC,CASSLAGTGGAAKNIQYF
TRBV2,TRBD2,NA,TRBJ2-1,TGTGCCAGCACCTACCGTTTAGCGGGAGGGCGGAATGAGCAGTTCTTC,CASTYRLAGGRNEQFF
TRBV6-1,TRBD1,few,TRBJ2-2,TGTGCCAGCAGTGTGGGGACAGCGAACACCGGGGAGCTGTTTTTT,CASSVGTANTGELFF
TRBV6-1,NA,NA,TRBJ2-5,TGTGCCAGCAGTTCACAGAGCCCCCAAGAGACCCAGTACTTC,CASSSQSPQETQYF
TRBV5-1,TRBD1,NA,TRBJ1-2,TGCGCCAGCAGCCTATCGACAGGGTCGGACGGTGGCTACACCTTC,CASSLSTGSDGGYTF
TRBV7-2,TRBD1,NA,TRBJ1-5,TGTGCCAGCAGCTCACAGGGGGATCAGCCCCAGCATTTT,CASSSQGDQPQHF
TRBV5-4,NA,NA,TRBJ2-2,TGTGCCAGCAGCTTAAGAGACACCGGGGAGCTGTTTTTT,CASSLRDTGELFF
TRBV10-3,NA,NA,TRBJ1-2,TGTGCCATCAGTCGAGACTTAAACTATGGCTACACCTTC,CAISRDLNYGYTF
TRBV27,TRBD1,NA,TRBJ2-1,TGTGCCAGCAGGGAGAGACTACAGGGGGCTCTCAATGAGCAGTTCTTC,CASRERLQGALNEQFF
TRBV6-4,NA,NA,TRBJ2-3,TGTGCCAGCAGGACGACAGCTAGCACAGATACGCAGTATTTT,CASRTTASTDTQYF
TRBV7-2,NA,NA,TRBJ2-7,TGTGCCAGCAGCCAACCGGGTCTCATGGCGGGGGAGCAGTACTTC,CASSQPGLMAGEQYF
TRBV2,NA,few,TRBJ2-2,TGTGCCAGCACCTTAACCGGGGAGCTGTTTTTT,CASTLTGELFF
TRBV6-5,TRBD1,NA,TRBJ2-7,TGTGCCAGCAGTTCTCTTATACAGGGGGATCCCTACGAGCAGTACTTC,CASSSLIQGDPYEQYF
TRBV13,NA,NA,TRBJ1-3,TGTGCCAGCAGCTCACCGGAGGGAACCTCTGGAAACACCATATATTTT,CASSSPEGTSGNTIYF
TRBV30,NA,NA,TRBJ1-4,TGTGCCTGGAAAGGGGCTAACGTTGAAAAACTGTTTTTT,CAWKGANVEKLFF
TRBV6-6,NA,NA,TRBJ1-5,TGTGCCAGCAGACCTCTATATAGCAATCAGCCCCAGCATTTT,CASRPLYSNQPQHF
TRBV21-1,NA,NA,TRBJ1-1,TGTGCCAGCACCGAAAGGAAGGGACATTCCACTGAAGCTTTCTTT,CASTERKGHSTEAFF
TRBV9,NA,NA,TRBJ1-1,TGTGCCAGCAGTGGTAGCCGGACAAATCCCGCCACTGAAGCTTTCTTT,CASSGSRTNPATEAFF
TRBV18,NA,NA,TRBJ2-7,TGTGCCAGCTCACCAGTGGAGGGGGCACTATACGAGCAGTACTTC,CASSPVEGALYEQYF
TRBV9,TRBD1,NA,TRBJ2-2,TGTGCCAGCACCCCCCGGACAGGGATCAACACCGGGGAGCTGTTTTTT,CASTPRTGINTGELFF
TRBV5-1,NA,NA,TRBJ2-7,TGCGCCAGCAGCCCCAGGGGCTCCTACGAGCAGTACTTC,CASSPRGSYEQYF
TRBV2,NA,NA,TRBJ1-2,TGTGCCAACCGCGGGGGATTCGATGGCTACACCTTC,CANRGGFDGYTF
TRBV11-2,TRBD1,once,TRBJ1-2,TGTGCCAGCAGCTTAGATTGGGGACAGGGTGGTAGAAGCTACACCTTC,CASSLDWGQGGRSYTF
TRBV7-2,NA,NA,TRBJ1-2,TGTGCCAGCAGCCGATCATATGGCAGGTTCTATGGCTACACCTTC,CASSRSYGRFYGYTF
TRBV18,NA,NA,TRBJ1-4,TGTGCCAGCTCATCCAGGGAAACTAATGAAAAACTGTTTTTT,CASSSRETNEKLFF
TRBV29-1,TRBD1,NA,TRBJ2-1,TGCAGCGTTGGGACAGGGGCATTTGTTGAGCAGTTCTTC,CSVGTGAFVEQFF
TRBV6-1,TRBD1,NA,TRBJ1-6,TGTGCCAGCAACAGGGGCTATGATTCACCCCTCCACTTT,CASNRGYDSPLHF
TRBV7-9,TRBD2,NA,TRBJ2-1,TGTGCCAGCAGCTCGGTTAGCGGGAAGGAGAATGAGCAGTTCTTC,CASSSVSGKENEQFF
TRBV18,NA,NA,TRBJ1-6,TGTGCCAGCTCACTTCGCAAGCCCGGGGATTCACCCCTCCACTTT,CASSLRKPGDSPLHF
TRBV7-3,TRBD1,few,TRBJ1-2,TGTGCCAGCAGCCCAGGGACAGGGGGTAATTTCAACTATGGCTACACCTTC,CASSPGTGGNFNYGYTF
TRBV30,TRBD1,NA,TRBJ1-1,TGTGCCTGGAGTAGACAGGGGTACACTGAAGCTTTCTTT,CAWSRQGYTEAFF
TRBV6-6,TRBD1,NA,TRBJ1-2,TGTGCCAGCAGTCGACAGGGTAATAACTATGGCTACACCTTC,CASSRQGNNYGYTF
TRBV30,NA,NA,TRBJ2-5,TGTGCCTGGAGTACCCAGGAGGGAGAGACCCAGTACTTC,CAWSTQEGETQYF
TRBV6-1,NA,few,TRBJ1-5,TGTGCCAGCAGGGGGCGCGGTCAGCCCCAGCATTTT,CASRGRGQPQHF
TRBV5-1,NA,NA,TRBJ2-2,TGCGCCAGCAGCTTGCAGAACACCGGGGAGCTGTTTTTT,CASSLQNTGELFF
TRBV6-5,NA,NA,TRBJ2-7,TGTGCCAGCAGTTACCAAGACAGGAGCTCCTACGAGCAGTACTTC,CASSYQDRSSYEQYF
TRBV18,TRBD1,once,TRBJ1-2,TGTGCCAGCTCACCGGACAGGGATTATGGCTACACCTTC,CASSPDRDYGYTF
TRBV28,NA,NA,TRBJ2-5,TGTGCCAGCAGTAACGGGGTTAACCACCAAGAGACCCAGTACTTC,CASSNGVNHQETQYF
TRBV7-6,NA,NA,TRBJ2-3,TGTGCCAGCAGCCGTTCCCGGGATACGCAGTATTTT,CASSRSRDTQYF
TRBV19,NA,NA,TRBJ1-3,TGTGCCAGTAGTTGGACAGACATCTCTGGAAACACCATATATTTT,CASSWTDISGNTIYF
TRBV18,NA,NA,TRBJ2-7,TGTGCCAGCTCACCTGGGCAGGTAAGCTCCTACGAGCAGTACTTC,CASSPGQVSSYEQYF